This entry lists 7 T cell receptor beta chains sequenced from one sample in a study of cytomegalovirus exposure and HLA in healthy donors. 60 Vbeta and 13 Jbeta primers were used in PCR. Libraries were prepared by immunoSEQ multiplex PCR; TCRdb keeps only in-frame clonotypes and omits some of them. The sample holds roughly 120,000 clones, roughly 15% seen once. The specimen sequenced was PBMCs. These receptor sequences come from a young woman in good health and CMV-seronegative.

The V gene is TRBV10-3, the J gene TRBJ2-1, with D unclear. This CDR3 comprises 15 residues. Germline loops: CDR1 ENHRY, CDR2 SYGVKD. Trimming left V 0 bases short and J 5 bases short, with 11 bases between. The CDR3 loop is CAISESASPNNEQFF. The CDR3 nucleotides are TGTGCCATCAGTGAGTCGGCCTCCCCGAACAATGAGCAGTTCTTC.

The rearrangement uses TRBV7-9 and TRBJ2-7, with D possibly matching TRBD2 (6 bases). CDR1 is SEHNR, CDR2 FQNEAQ, per germline (reference sequence). The CDR3 spans 14 residues. V lost 2 bases to trimming and J lost 0 bases, with 8 bases between them. CDR3 coding DNA: TGTGCCAGCAGCTTACCGGGACTCTCCTACGAGCAGTACTTC. Amino acids: CASSLPGLSYEQYF. The variable domain in full, completed from reference TRBV7-9 and TRBJ2-7, reads DTGVSQNPRHKITKRGQNVTFRCDPISEHNRLYWYRQTLGQGPEFLTYFQNEAQLEKSRLLSDRFSAERPKGSFSTLEIQRTEQGDSAMYLCASSLPGLSYEQYFGPGTRLTVT.

The genes are TRBV7-9 and TRBJ1-3; 9 bases line up with TRBD1. Unmatched junction bases numbered 12, after V lost 5 bases and J lost 7 bases. The germline V gene encodes CDR1 SEHNR and CDR2 FQNEAQ (reference sequence). This CDR3 spans 16 amino acids. The CDR3 nucleotides are TGTGCCAGCAGCCGTAGCTGGGACAGGGCTATGAACACCATATATTTT. This encodes CASSRSWDRAMNTIYF.

Only one count was recorded for this clone. The chain recombines TRBV19 with TRBJ1-5; 9 bases line up with TRBD1. Unmatched junction bases numbered 4, after V lost 4 bases and J lost 6 bases. Germline V gene lookup returns CDR1 LNHDA and CDR2 SQIVND (reference sequence). The CDR3 is made up of 14 amino acids. CDR3 DNA: TGTGCCAGTAGTACTACAGGGGGCGGTCAGCCCCAGCATTTT. This encodes CASSTTGGGQPQHF.

The chain links TRBV30 to TRBJ2-1, with 12 bases matching TRBD2. The germline gives CDR1 GTSNPN, CDR2 SVGIG (reference sequence). V lost 4 bases to trimming and J lost 4 bases; unmatched junction nucleotides: 2. This CDR3 region has 14 residues. The CDR3 DNA is TGTGCCTGGAACGGACTAGCGGGATACAATGAGCAGTTCTTC. Its protein product is CAWNGLAGYNEQFF.

The V gene is TRBV4-2, the J gene TRBJ1-1; 7 bases agree with TRBD1. Germline CDR1 LGHNA, CDR2 YNFKEQ. V dropped 5 bases and J dropped 0; count of bases not matched to a gene: 3. The CDR3 loop spans 14 amino acids. CDR3 bases: TGTGCCAGCAGCTCAGGGGGATTGAACACTGAAGCTTTCTTT. It is translated as CASSSGGLNTEAFF.

Here the CDR3 reads CASSSAGAQNEKLFF. The CDR3 nucleotides read TGCGCCAGCAGCTCGGCAGGGGCCCAGAATGAAAAACTGTTTTTT. This rearrangement joins TRBV5-1 to TRBJ1-4; the D gene is possibly TRBD1 (6 bases). In germline, CDR1 is SGHRS, CDR2 YFSETQ. CDR3 size: 15 residues. V lost 3 bases and J lost 5, with 14 bases in between.